The 16 T cell receptor beta chains below all came from one sample that was sequenced in a study of T cells in women clearing cervical HPV infection. Method: immunoSEQ multiplex PCR; TCRdb's copy keeps in-frame clones and lacks some. The repertoire table contains some 39,000 clones. The sample was blood buffy coat. The receptors were sampled from a woman between 18 and 75 years old with a cervical HPV16 infection that either progressed to CIN3+ or cleared (not recorded which).

Note on this clone: The CDR3 end is not reached by the read, which stops 3 residues before it; the germline J gene fills it in. The genes are TRBV20-1 and TRBJ2-1; 7 bases match TRBD2. Germline V gene sequence: CDR1 DFQATT, CDR2 SNEGSKA (reference sequence). V was pared by 0 bases and J by 3 bases, with 5 bases of the junction left unmatched. The CDR3 contains 15 residues. Partial CDR3 DNA: TGCAGTGCTAGAGAAGGAGCGGGGCGCTACAATGAG. It is translated as CSAREGAGRYNE. The full CDR3 protein is CSAREGAGRYNEQFF.

In regard to this clone: The DNA ends 3 residues before the CDR3 does, and the rest of the CDR3 is filled in from the germline J gene. V and J are TRBV5-1 and TRBJ2-2; the match to TRBD2 covers 10 bases. This CDR3 has 19 residues. Germline V gene sequence: CDR1 SGHRS, CDR2 YFSETQ. The part of the CDR3 DNA that was read is TGCGCCAGCAGCTTGGTCTTTACTAGCGGGACCTCTGGGGCCAACGTG. As protein: CASSLVFTSGTSGANV. The CDR3, in full, reads CASSLVFTSGTSGANVLFF.

Details on this clone: The observed sequence ends 3 residues before the CDR3 terminus, with the missing tail filled in from the germline J gene. The chain couples TRBV5-6 to TRBJ1-2; D is perhaps TRBD1 (6 bases). Germline V gene lookup returns CDR1 SGHDT and CDR2 YYEEEE. The CDR3 is 15 amino acids. The V end was cut by 2 bases, the J end by 4 bases, with 15 bases between. CDR3 protein: CASSFNTGNLYGYTF. The covered CDR3 bases are TGTGCCAGCAGCTTCAATACAGGGAACCTCTATGGC.

For this clone: The germline gene is not matched at one end of the junction; a read error may be the cause. With the read ending 3 residues before the CDR3 end, the germline J gene is used to fill in that end. This rearrangement joins TRBV4-2 to TRBJ2-1; D possibly corresponds to TRBD2 (6 bases). The length of the CDR3 is 12 residues. Germline V gene data show CDR1 as LGHNA and CDR2 as YNFKEQ. The part of the CDR3 DNA that was read is TGCGCCGTAGCGGATCTGTCTAATGAG. It yields the protein CAVADLSNE. The entire CDR3 protein reads CAVADLSNEQFF.

As for this clone: The read ends 3 residues early relative to the CDR3; the germline J gene fills the gap. The V and J genes are TRBV9 and TRBJ2-7, with a tentative D call TRBD1 (6 bases). Germline CDR1 is SGDLS and CDR2 is YYNGEE. The length of the CDR3 is 14 residues. Trimming shortened V by 4 bases and J by 0 bases, and 11 bases separated the two germline ends. CDR3 DNA, as far as it was read: TGTGCCAGCAGCCCTACAGGGCCCTCCTACGAG. Its protein product is CASSPTGPSYE. The full CDR3 protein reads CASSPTGPSYEQYF.

Worth noting for this clone: The read gets to within 3 residues of the CDR3 end, and the germline J gene fills in the rest. The chain joins TRBV5-1 to TRBJ2-2; TRBD1 is a possible D gene (6 bases). This CDR3 has 14 amino acids. With 2 bases removed from V and 5 bases from J, the gap between germline ends came to 10 bases. The germline CDR1 and CDR2 sequences are SGHRS and YFSETQ. This CDR3 is CASSFGQRTGELFF. The DNA read from the CDR3 is TGCGCCAGCAGCTTTGGACAGCGGACCGGGGAG.

As for this clone: The read falls 3 residues short of the CDR3 end, and the missing part is taken from the germline J gene. The rearrangement links TRBV5-1 to TRBJ2-1, with 7 bases matching TRBD2. Germline CDR1 and CDR2: SGHRS and YFSETQ. The CDR3 sequence is 13 residues long. The trim removed 3 bases at V and 8 bases at J, leaving 5 bases unmatched. The CDR3 DNA, read in part, is TGCGCCAGCAGCTCCGGCGGGAGTTATGAG. Translating gives CASSSGGSYE. In full, the CDR3 is CASSSGGSYEQFF. Variable domain in full (rest from reference TRBV5-1 and TRBJ2-1): KAGVTQTPRYLIKTRGQQVTLSCSPISGHRSVSWYQQTPGQGLQFLFEYFSETQRNKGNFPGRFSGRQFSNSRSEMNVSTLELGDSALYLCASSSGGSYEQFFGPGTRLTVL.

Concerning this clone itself: The DNA ends 3 residues before the CDR3 does, and the rest of the CDR3 is filled in from the germline J gene. This chain connects TRBV20-1 to TRBJ1-1; no reliable D call. With 3 bases removed from V and 0 bases from J, the gap between germline ends came to 8 bases. This CDR3 has 13 residues. In germline, CDR1 is DFQATT, CDR2 SNEGSKA (reference sequence). CDR3 protein: CSASQDMNTEAFF. The DNA read from the CDR3 is TGCAGTGCTAGCCAAGACATGAACACTGAA.

About this clone itself: The sequence runs out 3 residues before the end of the CDR3; the remainder is reconstructed from the germline J gene. The chain carries TRBV18 and TRBJ1-2, with D possibly TRBD1 on 5 matching bases. The CDR3 totals 16 residues. Germline CDR1 KGHSH, CDR2 LQKENI. The CDR3: CASSPRGQGGSRDYTF. The covered CDR3 bases are TGTGCCAGCTCACCGAGAGGGCAGGGAGGGAGTCGAGAC.

Notes on this clone: The read gets to within 3 residues of the CDR3 end, and the germline J gene fills in the rest. The genes are TRBV12-3 or TRBV12-4 and TRBJ1-2; tentative D call: TRBD1 (5 bases). There are 11 residues in the CDR3. CDR3 region: CASNEGPGYTF. The CDR3 DNA, read in part, is TGTGCCAGCAACGAGGGGCCCGGC.

Of note for this clone: The CDR3 goes on 3 residues after the read ends, and that part is filled in from the germline J gene. The gene calls are TRBV6-2 or TRBV6-3 and TRBJ1-1, with 8 bases that match TRBD1. Per the germline V gene, CDR1 is MNHEY and CDR2 is SVGEGT. Trimming at V came to 9 bases and at J to 4 bases, leaving 13 bases not matched to a gene. CDR3 length: 15 residues. This chain's CDR3 is CASLEAGGLGTEAFF. The CDR3 bases that were read are TGTGCCAGTTTGGAGGCAGGGGGCTTAGGCACTGAA.

To note about this clone: The read halts 3 residues ahead of the CDR3 end, with the missing end drawn from the germline J gene. This chain uses TRBV7-6 with TRBJ1-1; D call uncertain. V lost 5 bases and J lost 5, with 12 bases in between. This CDR3 has 13 amino acids. Germline assignment: CDR1 SGHVS and CDR2 FNYEAQ. CDR3 DNA, as far as it was read: TGTGCCAGCAGCGATAGTGGTTGGACTGAA. Protein: CASSDSGWTE. The whole CDR3 region reads CASSDSGWTEAFF.

The sequenced part of the CDR3 DNA is TGTGCCAGCTCACCTACAGGGGGCACCGGGGAG. It codes for CASSPTGGTGE. The full CDR3 protein reads CASSPTGGTGELFF. The chain is built from TRBV18 and TRBJ2-2; the match to TRBD1 covers 8 bases. The read terminates 3 residues before the CDR3 end, so the remaining end is supplied by the germline J gene. CDR1 is KGHSH, CDR2 LQKENI, per germline. The CDR3 length is 14 residues. Trimming at V came to 3 bases and at J to 4 bases, leaving 1 base not matched to a gene.

In the case of this clone: The missing CDR3 end, 3 residues past where the read stops, is filled in from the germline J gene. The rearrangement uses TRBV19 and TRBJ2-7, with 7 bases identical to TRBD1. The CDR3 runs 15 residues. Germline values: CDR1 LNHDA, CDR2 SQIVND (reference sequence). V shed 5 bases and J 2 bases; nucleotides not matched to a gene: 9. The sequenced CDR3 bases are TGTGCCAGTAGTCGCCCCAGGGGGTCCACCTACGAG. It translates to CASSRPRGSTYE. The full CDR3 sequence reads CASSRPRGSTYEQYF.

A remark on this clone: Read sequence stops 3 residues before the CDR3 end, and the germline J gene provides the missing end. This chain connects TRBV5-1 to TRBJ2-7; 11 bases fit TRBD1. Unmatched junction bases numbered 9, after V lost 4 bases and J lost 6 bases. The CDR3 is 15 amino acids. Germline lookup yields CDR1 SGHRS and CDR2 YFSETQ. CDR3: CASSLTEGQGGEQYF. CDR3 DNA, as far as it was read: TGCGCCAGCAGCCTCACCGAGGGACAGGGGGGCGAG.

In regard to this clone: The CDR3 end lies 3 residues beyond the end of the read and is filled in from the germline J gene. The gene calls are TRBV5-1 and TRBJ2-4, with TRBD2 matching 8 bases. The CDR3 totals 13 residues. The junction had 2 bases not matched to a gene; V was cut back by 1 base and J by 8 bases. Germline V CDR1 and CDR2: SGHRS, YFSETQ. The sequenced CDR3 bases are TGCGCCAGCAGCTTGCGGGAGGGGGACATT. Translated, it gives CASSLREGDI. The whole CDR3 protein reads CASSLREGDIQYF.